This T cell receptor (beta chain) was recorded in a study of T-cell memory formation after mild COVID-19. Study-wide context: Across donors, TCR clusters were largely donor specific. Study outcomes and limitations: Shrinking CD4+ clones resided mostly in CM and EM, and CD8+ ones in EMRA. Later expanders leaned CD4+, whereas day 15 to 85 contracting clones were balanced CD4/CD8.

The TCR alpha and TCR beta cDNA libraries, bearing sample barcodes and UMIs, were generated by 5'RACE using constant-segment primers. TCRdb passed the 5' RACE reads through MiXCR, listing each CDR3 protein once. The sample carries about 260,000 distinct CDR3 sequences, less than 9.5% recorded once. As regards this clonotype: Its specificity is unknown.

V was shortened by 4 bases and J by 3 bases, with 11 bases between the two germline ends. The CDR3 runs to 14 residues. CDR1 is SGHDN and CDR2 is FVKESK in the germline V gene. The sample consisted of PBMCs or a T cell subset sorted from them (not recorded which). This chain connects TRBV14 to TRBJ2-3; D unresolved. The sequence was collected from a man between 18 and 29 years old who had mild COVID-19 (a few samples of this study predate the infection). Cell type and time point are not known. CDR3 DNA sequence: TGTGCCAGCAGCCCTCTGCAGATGACAGATACGCAGTATTTT. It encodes CASSPLQMTDTQYF.